Following are 25 T cell receptor beta chains from one sample sequenced in a study of CD8+CD57+ T cells in acquired aplastic anemia. It was patients with CD8+CD57+ cell expansion by flow cytometry who were chosen for sequencing. It was genomic DNA that served as the template for profiling TCR beta VDJ and CDR3. MiXCR, run by TCRdb on the reads, gives a single entry per CDR3 protein. Among 150,000 or so distinct CDR3 sequences listed, less than 60% were seen once. The specimen was sorted CD4+, CD8+, or CD8+CD57+ T cells (not recorded which) from PBMCs. Receptors originate from a human donor with aplastic anemia.

This chain links TRBV24-1 with TRBJ2-5; perhaps D is TRBD1 or TRBD2 (5 bases each). The V gene's germline CDR1 is KGHDR and CDR2 SFDVKD. This CDR3 is 15 amino acids long. V shed 1 base and J shed 4 bases, with 12 bases lying between them. The CDR3 region has the DNA TGTGCCACCAGTGATTTCACCAGGGCGGGAGAGACCCAGTACTTC. Translating gives CATSDFTRAGETQYF.

This chain uses TRBV29-1 with TRBJ2-7; 8 nucleotides match TRBD1. CDR1 is SQVTM and CDR2 is ANQGSEA in the germline V gene. The CDR3 loop spans 13 amino acids. CDR3 nucleotide sequence: TGCAGTGTCCTTCTGACAGGGGATTCCGAGCAGTACTTC. Its translation is CSVLLTGDSEQYF.

The chain has TRBV19 and TRBJ1-1; D gene unclear. This CDR3 is 15 amino acids long. Germline V gene sequence: CDR1 LNHDA, CDR2 SQIVND (reference sequence). V lost 5 bases to trimming and J lost 0 bases, with 13 bases between them. The DNA for the CDR3 is TGTGCCAGTAGTCCGAGAGGACGCCTGAACACTGAAGCTTTCTTT. Encoded protein: CASSPRGRLNTEAFF.

This clonotype was detected once. The gene calls are TRBV12-3 or TRBV12-4 and TRBJ2-3; D unclear. V shed 3 bases and J shed 2 bases, with 9 bases lying between them. The length of the CDR3 is 14 residues. The CDR3 coding sequence is TGTGCCAGCAGTTTTTGGCGCTTCACAGATACGCAGTATTTT. Its protein is CASSFWRFTDTQYF.

The chain links TRBV7-8 to TRBJ2-7; TRBD2 agrees at 10 bases. Per germline, CDR1 SGHVS and CDR2 FQNEAQ. CDR3 length equals 16 residues. The J segment lost 4 bases and the V segment lost 2 bases, leaving 8 bases of the junction unmatched. Here the CDR3 reads CASSLNPASGGYEQYF. The CDR3 nucleotides read TGTGCCAGCAGCTTAAATCCCGCTAGCGGGGGTTACGAGCAGTACTTC.

The chain is built from TRBV20-1 and TRBJ2-1; perhaps TRBD2 as D (5 bases). The CDR3 is 15 residues long. Trimming cost V 7 bases and J 0 bases, with 16 bases left between them. Germline V gives CDR1 DFQATT, CDR2 SNEGSKA (reference sequence). In DNA, the CDR3 is TGCAGTGTCATCTTACCGGGGAGCTCCTACAATGAGCAGTTCTTC. Encoded protein: CSVILPGSSYNEQFF.

This clonotype was picked up a small number of times. A much larger clone lies one base from this, so it may be a read error. This chain links TRBV20-1 with TRBJ2-2, with D perhaps TRBD2 (5 bases). Looked up from germline, CDR1 is DFQATT and CDR2 is SNEGSKA (reference sequence). Trimming pared 3 bases from V and 6 bases from J, leaving 8 bases between. The length of the CDR3 is 12 residues. CDR3 amino acids: CSASSGAGELFF. CDR3 nucleotide sequence: TGCAGTGCTAGTTCCGGGGCCGGGGAGCTGTTTTTT.

This clonotype was detected ten times or more. The CDR3 nucleotides are TGCGCCAGCAATCCCGGGACGGGAAACACTGAAGCTTTCTTT. It is translated as CASNPGTGNTEAFF. V gene TRBV5-1 combines with J gene TRBJ1-1, with D possibly matching TRBD1 (5 bases). Trimming cost V 6 bases and J 2 bases, with 14 bases left between them. The CDR3 is 14 amino acids. In germline, CDR1 is SGHRS, CDR2 YFSETQ.

V and J are TRBV7-2 and TRBJ2-7; 7 bases are a match to TRBD1. The J segment lost 7 bases and the V segment lost 1 base, leaving 4 bases of the junction unmatched. CDR3 length: 13 amino acids. The V gene's germline CDR1 is SGHTA and CDR2 FQGNSA. DNA of the CDR3: TGTGCCAGCAGCTTAGGGACAGGCGGGGAGCAGTACTTC. Translation: CASSLGTGGEQYF. The full variable domain, in which reference TRBV7-2 and TRBJ2-7 provide the parts outside the CDR3, is GAGVSQSPSNKVTEKGKDVELRCDPISGHTALYWYRQSLGQGLEFLIYFQGNSAPDKSGLPSDRFSAERTGGSVSTLTIQRTQQEDSAVYLCASSLGTGGEQYFGPGTRLTVT.

The table lists this clonotype with a count of one. J is TRBJ1-2 and V is TRBV7-8; 7 bases agree with TRBD1. This CDR3 is built from 15 residues. The V segment lost 1 base and the J segment 7 bases; nucleotides outside the gene matches: 9. Germline V gives CDR1 SGHVS, CDR2 FQNEAQ. The CDR3 DNA reads TGTGCCAGCAGCTTAGGCTCAGGGGACAGCTCTGGCTACACCTTC. Protein sequence: CASSLGSGDSSGYTF.

As for this clonotype: Lacking the conserved final phenylalanine or tryptophan, this CDR3 likely reflects a read error. The limits of the CDR3 on the DNA are not certain, so only TCRdb's listed CDR3 is given. This chain joins TRBV7-9 and TRBJ2-5; the table gives TRBD1 as D, unverified against the DNA. CDR1 SEHNR and CDR2 FQNEAQ come from the germline V gene (reference sequence). The CDR3 spans 8 amino acids, including both terminal residues. The CDR3 reads CASSAGTV.

The sample holds one count of this clonotype. The genes are TRBV19 and TRBJ2-7, with 10 bases identical to TRBD1. V lost 3 bases and J lost 3; bases outside the gene matches: 5. Germline CDR1 and CDR2: LNHDA and SQIVND (reference sequence). This CDR3 has 15 residues. This CDR3 is CASSIPGQGSYEQYF. The CDR3 DNA reads as TGTGCCAGTAGTATCCCGGGACAGGGGAGCTACGAGCAGTACTTC.

The chain carries TRBV20-1 and TRBJ2-1; TRBD2 matches 9 bases. V lost 3 bases and J lost 1; bases outside the gene matches: 7. CDR1 and CDR2 from the germline V gene are DFQATT and SNEGSKA (reference sequence). CDR3 size: 16 residues. The CDR3: CSARNLAGRSYNEQFF. CDR3 coding DNA: TGCAGTGCTAGGAATCTAGCGGGGAGATCCTACAATGAGCAGTTCTTC.

The rearrangement uses TRBV5-4 and TRBJ2-7, with 10 bases lining up with TRBD1. CDR3 size: 16 residues. The ends lost 1 base at V and 4 bases at J; junction bases unmatched: 8. CDR1 and CDR2 (germline): SGHNT, YYREEE (reference sequence). CDR3 amino acids: CASSLRTGTGEYEQYF. In DNA form, the CDR3 reads TGTGCCAGCAGCTTGCGGACCGGGACAGGGGAATACGAGCAGTACTTC.

A few counts support this clonotype. The chain employs TRBV10-1 and TRBJ2-1; no firm D call. This CDR3 contains 14 residues. From germline, CDR1 is WNHNN and CDR2 SYGVQD (reference sequence). Trimming removed 2 bases from V and 7 bases from J, with 12 bases in between. CDR3 bases: TGCGCCAGCAGTGAGAGTCTCCACTGGAATGAGCAGTTCTTC. Its translation: CASSESLHWNEQFF.

A few counts support this clonotype. This chain links TRBV7-9 with TRBJ2-7, with D perhaps given as TRBD1 or TRBD2 (5 bases each). Per germline, CDR1 SEHNR and CDR2 FQNEAQ (reference sequence). CDR3 length: 12 amino acids. Trimming took 3 bases from V and 5 from J, leaving 8 bases between them. CDR3 nucleotide sequence: TGTGCCAGCAGCTTGGGGCGGGACGAGCAGTACTTC. Its translation is CASSLGRDEQYF. The full variable domain, its missing parts supplied by reference TRBV7-9 and TRBJ2-7, is DTGVSQNPRHKITKRGQNVTFRCDPISEHNRLYWYRQTLGQGPEFLTYFQNEAQLEKSRLLSDRFSAERPKGSFSTLEIQRTEQGDSAMYLCASSLGRDEQYFGPGTRLTVT.

The J gene is TRBJ1-5, the V gene TRBV5-6, with 7 positions matching TRBD1. The CDR3 has 16 amino acids. The junction had 8 bases not matched to a gene; V was cut back by 5 bases and J by 0 bases. Germline V gene sequence: CDR1 SGHDT, CDR2 YYEEEE. The DNA of the CDR3 is TGTGCCAGCAGAGATGACAGGGACCTTAGCAATCAGCCCCAGCATTTT. It encodes CASRDDRDLSNQPQHF.

This clonotype was detected only once. DNA for the CDR3: TGCAGTGCTAGTAGCCCAGGGGGAACTAATGAAAAACTGTTTTTT. Translating gives CSASSPGGTNEKLFF. V usage is TRBV20-1 and J usage is TRBJ1-4, with 7 nucleotides matching TRBD1. CDR3 length: 15 residues. J lost 1 base, V lost 3 bases, and 5 bases had no gene match. CDR1 and CDR2 from the germline V gene are DFQATT and SNEGSKA (reference sequence).

CDR3 sequence (DNA): TGTGCCAGCAGCTCTCCGGGCTACACCTTC. It encodes CASSSPGYTF. The chain uses TRBV2 and TRBJ1-2; D gene uncertain. Looked up from germline, CDR1 is SNHLY and CDR2 is FYNNEI. Deletions cut 6 bases from V and 8 bases from J, with 7 bases between. The CDR3 is made up of 10 amino acids.

This chain joins TRBV29-1 and TRBJ1-4, with TRBD1 identical over 9 bases. The junction had 7 bases not matched to a gene; V was cut back by 2 bases and J by 6 bases. CDR1 SQVTM and CDR2 ANQGSEA come from the germline V gene. The CDR3 runs to 15 residues. The chain's CDR3 is CSVELDRGGDEKLFF. The DNA of the CDR3 is TGCAGCGTTGAATTGGACAGGGGTGGTGATGAAAAACTGTTTTTT.

This chain links TRBV29-1 with TRBJ1-1, with TRBD1 as a possible D gene (6 bases). This CDR3 is 13 amino acids long. V lost 5 bases, J lost 0 bases, and 10 bases lay in between. Germline lookup yields CDR1 SQVTM and CDR2 ANQGSEA. For the CDR3, the DNA is TGCAGCGTTCGGACAGCCTTGAACACTGAAGCTTTCTTT. Its translation is CSVRTALNTEAFF.

The genes are TRBV11-1 and TRBJ2-3, with D tentatively TRBD2 (5 bases). The V end was cut by 5 bases, the J end by 0 bases, with 18 bases between. From germline, CDR1 is SGHAT and CDR2 FQDESV (reference sequence). The CDR3 loop spans 17 amino acids. The CDR3 region is CASSPEERLYSTDTQYF. The CDR3, as DNA: TGTGCCAGCAGCCCCGAGGAGCGGCTGTATAGCACAGATACGCAGTATTTT.

The chain joins TRBV2 to TRBJ2-3; 8 bases fit TRBD2. V was pared by 6 bases and J by 4 bases, with 9 bases of the junction left unmatched. The CDR3 spans 15 residues. Germline V gene lookup returns CDR1 SNHLY and CDR2 FYNNEI. The CDR3 nucleotides are TGTGCCAGCAGAGTTAGCGGGATTATCGCAGATACGCAGTATTTT. This codes for CASRVSGIIADTQYF.

This chain connects TRBV2 to TRBJ1-2; tentative D call: TRBD1 (5 bases). CDR3 length: 13 amino acids. V dropped 3 bases and J dropped 7 bases, with 12 bases sitting between them. Looked up from germline, CDR1 is SNHLY and CDR2 is FYNNEI. The CDR3 sequence: CASSEGERSGYTF. CDR3 nucleotide sequence: TGTGCCAGCAGTGAGGGGGAAAGGAGTGGCTACACCTTC.

The chain combines TRBV7-2 with TRBJ2-7; no clear D. V was cut by 5 bases and J by 3 bases, with 17 bases left in between. Germline lookup yields CDR1 SGHTA and CDR2 FQGNSA. The CDR3 is made up of 15 amino acids. The CDR3, as DNA: TGTGCCAGCAGCCCCTTGGGCCCCGCAAACTACGAGCAGTACTTC. Amino acid sequence: CASSPLGPANYEQYF.